A selection of T cell receptor beta chains follows, all from one sample in a study of T-cell memory formation after mild COVID-19. TCRdb itself ran the 5' RACE reads through MiXCR, one entry per CDR3 protein. The top ten hold around 7.8% of the sample, which has about 610,000 distinct CDR3 sequences, 17% seen once. Sequencing input: PBMCs or a T cell subset sorted from them (not recorded which). Receptors were obtained from an adult woman who had mild COVID-19 (a few samples of this study predate the infection). Cell type and time point are not known. The CDR3 runs from the conserved cysteine through the conserved F or W. A D gene is named only where the DNA matches it firmly. The size field is filled for only some rows; it gives once, few, many or a size class.

d_gene: -
v_gene: TRBV6-6
abundance: -
j_gene: TRBJ1-2
CDR3nt: TGTGCCAGCAGAGAGGGGGGGTACGGGAATGGCTACACCTTC
CDR3aa: CASREGGYGNGYTF

d_gene: TRBD1
v_gene: TRBV11-2
abundance: -
j_gene: TRBJ2-7
CDR3nt: TGTGCCAGCAGCTCGGGACAGGGGGGCTCCGAGCAGTACTTC
CDR3aa: CASSSGQGGSEQYF

d_gene: -
v_gene: TRBV12-3/TRBV12-4
abundance: -
j_gene: TRBJ2-1
CDR3nt: TGTGCCAGCAGTTTATTCGACGGGATCTACAATGAGCAGTTCTTC
CDR3aa: CASSLFDGIYNEQFF

d_gene: TRBD1
v_gene: TRBV9
abundance: many
j_gene: TRBJ2-3
CDR3nt: TGTGCCAGCAGCGTAGATGGGACAGGCTCTAGCACAGATACGCAGTATTTT
CDR3aa: CASSVDGTGSSTDTQYF

d_gene: -
v_gene: TRBV20-1
abundance: -
j_gene: TRBJ2-3
CDR3nt: TGCAGTGCTAGGGTGGGAAGCACAGATACGCAGTATTTT
CDR3aa: CSARVGSTDTQYF

d_gene: TRBD1
v_gene: TRBV20-1
abundance: -
j_gene: TRBJ2-7
CDR3nt: TGCAGTGCTTCTACGGGACAGGAGAGCTCCTACGAGCAGTACTTC
CDR3aa: CSASTGQESSYEQYF

d_gene: -
v_gene: TRBV12-3/TRBV12-4
abundance: many
j_gene: TRBJ2-1
CDR3nt: TGTGCCAGCAGCAATAGGGGCAATGAGCAGTTCTTC
CDR3aa: CASSNRGNEQFF

d_gene: -
v_gene: TRBV29-1
abundance: few
j_gene: TRBJ2-5
CDR3nt: TGCAGCGTTGTGTTGGTGGGGGCTTGGGAGACCCAGTACTTC
CDR3aa: CSVVLVGAWETQYF

d_gene: -
v_gene: TRBV12-3/TRBV12-4
abundance: few
j_gene: TRBJ2-7
CDR3nt: TGTGCCAGCAGTTTAAGGGCCAACTACGAGCAGTACTTC
CDR3aa: CASSLRANYEQYF

d_gene: -
v_gene: TRBV29-1
abundance: many
j_gene: TRBJ2-1
CDR3nt: TGCAGCGCAAACCCCGGGACAAATGAGCAGTTCTTC
CDR3aa: CSANPGTNEQFF

d_gene: -
v_gene: TRBV29-1
abundance: -
j_gene: TRBJ1-2
CDR3nt: TGCAGCGCTGGGGTAGGGGAAACAGTAACTATTGATGGCTACACCTTC
CDR3aa: CSAGVGETVTIDGYTF

d_gene: TRBD2
v_gene: TRBV12-3/TRBV12-4
abundance: -
j_gene: TRBJ2-1
CDR3nt: TGTGCCAGCAGTATTTTACCCTTGGGACTAGCGGGAGGGGGTGAGCAGTTCTTC
CDR3aa: CASSILPLGLAGGGEQFF

d_gene: TRBD2
v_gene: TRBV11-2
abundance: -
j_gene: TRBJ2-3
CDR3nt: TGTGCCAGCAGCTCAAAAGCGGGGGCGTACACAGATACGCAGTATTTT
CDR3aa: CASSSKAGAYTDTQYF

d_gene: -
v_gene: TRBV20-1
abundance: few
j_gene: TRBJ2-1
CDR3nt: TGCAGTGCTAGTCTCCGGCCACACAATGAGCAGTTCTTC
CDR3aa: CSASLRPHNEQFF

d_gene: TRBD2
v_gene: TRBV7-2
abundance: -
j_gene: TRBJ2-3
CDR3nt: TGTGCCAGCAGCTTAGGGGTCCTAGCGGGTGGCACAGATACGCAGTATTTT
CDR3aa: CASSLGVLAGGTDTQYF

d_gene: -
v_gene: TRBV6-5
abundance: few
j_gene: TRBJ1-1
CDR3nt: TGTGCCAGCACCCGCGACAGTAACACTGAAGCTTTCTTT
CDR3aa: CASTRDSNTEAFF

d_gene: -
v_gene: TRBV6-6
abundance: -
j_gene: TRBJ2-7
CDR3nt: TGTGCCAGCTACGGGGGTTACTCCTACGAGCAGTACTTC
CDR3aa: CASYGGYSYEQYF

d_gene: TRBD1
v_gene: TRBV3-1
abundance: few
j_gene: TRBJ1-5
CDR3nt: TGTGCCAGCAGCCCCTCAGGGGGCCTGGATCAGCCCCAGCATTTT
CDR3aa: CASSPSGGLDQPQHF

d_gene: -
v_gene: TRBV20-1
abundance: -
j_gene: TRBJ1-2
CDR3nt: TGCAGTGCTCGTATCGTGAACTATGGCTACACCTTC
CDR3aa: CSARIVNYGYTF

d_gene: -
v_gene: TRBV12-3/TRBV12-4
abundance: -
j_gene: TRBJ2-6
CDR3nt: TGTGCCAGCAGTTTAAGTACGACGGGTGGGCTGCTAGGCCTGACTTTC
CDR3aa: CASSLSTTGGLLGLTF

d_gene: -
v_gene: TRBV5-1
abundance: -
j_gene: TRBJ1-5
CDR3nt: TGCGCCAGCAGCTTGGTTCCAGGGCCAAATCAGCCCCAGCATTTT
CDR3aa: CASSLVPGPNQPQHF

d_gene: TRBD1
v_gene: TRBV12-3/TRBV12-4
abundance: few
j_gene: TRBJ1-5
CDR3nt: TGTGCCAGCAGTTCAGAGGACAGGGCCAATCAGCCCCAGCATTTT
CDR3aa: CASSSEDRANQPQHF

d_gene: -
v_gene: TRBV7-9
abundance: few
j_gene: TRBJ2-2
CDR3nt: TGTGCCAGCAGCCACCAGGAGGTTAGACTCACCGGGGAGCTGTTTTTT
CDR3aa: CASSHQEVRLTGELFF

d_gene: -
v_gene: TRBV5-1
abundance: few
j_gene: TRBJ2-1
CDR3nt: TGCGCCAGCAGCTCCGGGGCGTCCGATGAGCAGTTCTTC
CDR3aa: CASSSGASDEQFF

d_gene: TRBD2
v_gene: TRBV4-1
abundance: -
j_gene: TRBJ2-3
CDR3nt: TGCGCCAGCAGCCAAGAAGCGGGGCTTAGCACAGATACGCAGTATTTT
CDR3aa: CASSQEAGLSTDTQYF

d_gene: -
v_gene: TRBV5-1
abundance: many
j_gene: TRBJ2-1
CDR3nt: TGTGCCAGCAGTCTAGGGGCGGAGCAGTTCTTC
CDR3aa: CASSLGAEQFF

d_gene: -
v_gene: TRBV5-1
abundance: -
j_gene: TRBJ2-1
CDR3nt: TGCGCCAGCAGCTTGGACCTTTTCTCGCACAATGAGCAGTTCTTC
CDR3aa: CASSLDLFSHNEQFF

d_gene: -
v_gene: TRBV5-1
abundance: few
j_gene: TRBJ2-3
CDR3nt: TGCGCCAGCAGCTTGGGACCGCCTACAGATACGCAGTATTTT
CDR3aa: CASSLGPPTDTQYF

d_gene: -
v_gene: TRBV6-2/TRBV6-3
abundance: once
j_gene: TRBJ2-3
CDR3nt: TGTGCCAGCAGCCACTCGGTTGTCACAGATACGCAGTATTTT
CDR3aa: CASSHSVVTDTQYF

d_gene: -
v_gene: TRBV4-1
abundance: -
j_gene: TRBJ2-3
CDR3nt: TGCGCCAGCAGCCAAGCGAACCGCGAAGATACGCAGTATTTT
CDR3aa: CASSQANREDTQYF

d_gene: -
v_gene: TRBV11-2
abundance: few
j_gene: TRBJ2-1
CDR3nt: TGTGCCAGCAGCTTAGCGAGACTAGTTCTAGGATCGCGTGAGCAGTTCTTC
CDR3aa: CASSLARLVLGSREQFF

d_gene: -
v_gene: TRBV5-6
abundance: -
j_gene: TRBJ2-1
CDR3nt: TGTGCCAGCAACCCCGGGACAACCGCCTACAATGAGCAGTTCTTC
CDR3aa: CASNPGTTAYNEQFF

d_gene: TRBD2
v_gene: TRBV6-5
abundance: -
j_gene: TRBJ2-1
CDR3nt: TGTGCCAGCAGCCTCAGCGGGGGCTCCAATGAGCAGTTCTTC
CDR3aa: CASSLSGGSNEQFF